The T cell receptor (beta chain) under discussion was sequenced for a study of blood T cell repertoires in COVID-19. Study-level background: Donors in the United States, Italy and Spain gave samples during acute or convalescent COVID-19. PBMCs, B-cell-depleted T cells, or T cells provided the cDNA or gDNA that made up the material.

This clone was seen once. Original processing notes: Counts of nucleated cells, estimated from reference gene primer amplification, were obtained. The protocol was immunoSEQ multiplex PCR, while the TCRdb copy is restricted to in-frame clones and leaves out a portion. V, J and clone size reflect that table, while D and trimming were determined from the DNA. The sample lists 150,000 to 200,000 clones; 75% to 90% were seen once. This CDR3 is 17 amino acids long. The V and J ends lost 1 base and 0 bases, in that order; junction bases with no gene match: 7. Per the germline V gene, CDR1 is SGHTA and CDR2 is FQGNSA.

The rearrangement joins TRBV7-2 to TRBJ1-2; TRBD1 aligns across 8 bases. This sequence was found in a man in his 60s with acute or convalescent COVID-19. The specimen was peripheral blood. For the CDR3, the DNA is TGTGCCAGCAGCTTAGTGGCAGGGGGCGTACCTAACTATGGCTACACCTTC. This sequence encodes CASSLVAGGVPNYGYTF.